These 27 T cell receptor beta chains share one sample of origin, sequenced in a study of blood T cell repertoires in COVID-19. Profiling relied on immunoSEQ multiplex PCR, and the TCRdb table lists in-frame clones only, not all of them. The sample lists 250,000 or so clones, roughly 81% occurring once. The sequenced sample consisted of PBMCs or T cells enriched from blood (not recorded which). These receptors came from a woman aged 45-65 years who had been exposed to COVID-19.

With respect to this clone: Other DNA sequences in the sample encode the same CDR3. The J gene is TRBJ1-1, the V gene TRBV5-4, with a tentative D call TRBD1 (6 bases). Germline V gives CDR1 SGHNT, CDR2 YYREEE (reference sequence). Trimming shortened V by 0 bases and J by 2 bases, and 8 bases separated the two germline ends. This CDR3 region has 14 residues. The CDR3 protein is CASSLGTVNTEAFF. The CDR3, as DNA: TGTGCCAGCAGCTTGGGGACAGTCAACACTGAAGCTTTCTTT.

This chain uses TRBV12-3 or TRBV12-4 with TRBJ1-5; possibly TRBD1 for D (5 bases). CDR3 size: 13 residues. V lost 6 bases and J 4 bases, leaving 10 bases between the germline ends. CDR3 region: CASSAGLNQPQHF. The CDR3 region has the DNA TGTGCCAGCAGCGCGGGGCTTAATCAGCCCCAGCATTTT.

The V call is TRBV30, the J call TRBJ1-5; D ambiguous. This CDR3 contains 13 residues. V dropped 2 bases and J dropped 5 bases, with 10 bases sitting between them. Germline V gene sequence: CDR1 GTSNPN, CDR2 SVGIG (reference sequence). DNA for the CDR3: TGTGCCTGGAGTCTTGACGGAGATCAGCCCCAGCATTTT. It specifies CAWSLDGDQPQHF.

The J gene is TRBJ2-7, the V gene TRBV5-4; 10 bases fit TRBD2. Losses at the gene ends were 1 base for V and 7 bases for J; bases not matched to a gene: 11. The germline gives CDR1 SGHNT, CDR2 YYREEE (reference sequence). The CDR3 has 16 amino acids. The CDR3 protein is CASSLRLGLAVREQYF. Written as DNA, the CDR3 is TGTGCCAGCAGCTTGCGGTTAGGACTAGCGGTGCGAGAGCAGTACTTC. The entire variable domain, with the rest obtained from reference TRBV5-4 and TRBJ2-7, is as follows: ETGVTQSPTHLIKTRGQQVTLRCSSQSGHNTVSWYQQALGQGPQFIFQYYREEENGRGNFPPRFSGLQFPNYSSELNVNALELDDSALYLCASSLRLGLAVREQYFGPGTRLTVT.

This clone was seen just once. The chain links TRBV10-3 to TRBJ1-1, with D hard to call. CDR3 length: 14 amino acids. V lost 5 bases and J lost 7, with 17 bases in between. CDR1 is ENHRY and CDR2 is SYGVKD in the germline V gene. CDR3 sequence (DNA): TGTGCCATCAGTCCACTAATGAGGCCTAGTGAAGCTTTCTTT. Its protein product is CAISPLMRPSEAFF.

This chain uses TRBV16 with TRBJ1-4, with D unclear. Germline V CDR1 and CDR2: KGHSY, FQNENV. V was shortened by 4 bases and J by 0 bases, with 15 bases between the two germline ends. This CDR3 comprises 17 residues. The CDR3 region has the DNA TGTGCCAGCAGCCCCTCCCTGACACGTGCAACTAATGAAAAACTGTTTTTT. Protein: CASSPSLTRATNEKLFF.

The rearrangement uses TRBV29-1 and TRBJ1-5, with 8 bases identical to TRBD1. J lost 4 bases, V lost 4 bases, and 9 bases had no gene match. The CDR3 is 15 amino acids. Germline V gene sequence: CDR1 SQVTM, CDR2 ANQGSEA. This CDR3 reads CSVAHAGGANQPQHF. CDR3 sequence (DNA): TGCAGCGTTGCTCACGCAGGGGGCGCGAATCAGCCCCAGCATTTT.

V usage is TRBV7-9 and J usage is TRBJ2-2; D remains unclear. The germline V gene has CDR1 SEHNR and CDR2 FQNEAQ (reference sequence). The CDR3 extends over 13 amino acids. Trimming pared 5 bases from V and 8 bases from J, leaving 12 bases between. The CDR3 is CASSVQITGELFF. CDR3 coding DNA: TGTGCCAGCAGCGTACAGATAACGGGGGAGCTGTTTTTT.

The V call is TRBV25-1, the J call TRBJ1-4; D is possibly TRBD1 (5 bases). The CDR3 is 14 amino acids. The V gene's germline CDR1 is MGHDK and CDR2 SYGVNS. The V gene lost 2 bases and the J gene lost 5 bases, with 9 bases spanning the gap. The CDR3: CASSEDRLNEKLFF. The CDR3 DNA reads TGTGCCAGCAGTGAAGACAGATTAAATGAAAAACTGTTTTTT.

The genes are TRBV7-2 and TRBJ2-2; no definite D call. Germline CDR1 reads SGHTA; CDR2 reads FQGNSA. The CDR3 totals 13 residues. V was pared by 3 bases and J by 3 bases, with 5 bases between. CDR3 in DNA: TGTGCCAGCAGCTTCTCCCACACCGGGGAGCTGTTTTTT. Translated, it gives CASSFSHTGELFF.

This clone has only a few counts. The chain links TRBV29-1 to TRBJ1-1; no reliable D call. CDR1 and CDR2 from the germline V gene are SQVTM and ANQGSEA. Trimming stripped 3 bases from V and 5 bases from J, with 16 bases between. This CDR3 has 14 residues. Here the CDR3 DNA reads TGCAGCGTTGATCGTACAGACCAAAAGACTGAAGCTTTCTTT. It encodes CSVDRTDQKTEAFF.

This clone was seen more than once but under ten times. The V and J genes are TRBV2 and TRBJ2-5; the match to TRBD2 covers 12 bases. Germline-derived CDR1 and CDR2 are SNHLY and FYNNEI. The junction had 3 bases not matched to a gene; V was cut back by 3 bases and J by 4 bases. The CDR3 totals 15 residues. The chain's CDR3 is CASSDRGLAGETQYF. As DNA, the CDR3 is TGTGCCAGCAGTGATCGGGGACTAGCGGGAGAGACCCAGTACTTC. The whole variable domain, remainder taken from reference TRBV2 and TRBJ2-5, is EPEVTQTPSHQVTQMGQEVILRCVPISNHLYFYWYRQILGQKVEFLVSFYNNEISEKSEIFDDQFSVERPDGSNFTLKIRSTKLEDSAMYFCASSDRGLAGETQYFGPGTRLLVL.

The gene calls are TRBV7-9 and TRBJ1-3; no firm D call. CDR1 is SEHNR and CDR2 is FQNEAQ in the germline V gene (reference sequence). V lost 5 bases and J 0 bases, leaving 14 bases between the germline ends. The CDR3 contains 16 residues. CDR3 bases: TGTGCCAGCAGCCCTATGGAGAGATCCTCTGGAAACACCATATATTTT. Protein product: CASSPMERSSGNTIYF. Full variable domain (remainder filled in from reference TRBV7-9 and TRBJ1-3): DTGVSQNPRHKITKRGQNVTFRCDPISEHNRLYWYRQTLGQGPEFLTYFQNEAQLEKSRLLSDRFSAERPKGSFSTLEIQRTEQGDSAMYLCASSPMERSSGNTIYFGEGSWLTVV.

The V gene is TRBV28, the J gene TRBJ1-1; a possible D gene is TRBD1 (5 bases). Trimming stripped 2 bases from V and 6 bases from J, with 13 bases between. CDR3 length: 14 amino acids. CDR1 and CDR2 from the germline V gene are MDHEN and SYDVKM. The CDR3, as DNA: TGTGCCAGCAGTTTAATGGGACTGCCCTCTGAAGCTTTCTTT. Its translation: CASSLMGLPSEAFF.

V usage is TRBV19 and J usage is TRBJ1-1; D call uncertain. There are 14 residues in the CDR3. Trimming cost V 5 bases and J 1 base, with 11 bases left between them. Germline CDR1 and CDR2: LNHDA and SQIVND (reference sequence). CDR3 sequence: CASSLDRQNTEAFF. The CDR3 nucleotides are TGTGCCAGTAGTCTCGACCGACAGAACACTGAAGCTTTCTTT.

The rearrangement uses TRBV19 and TRBJ2-1, with TRBD1 identical over 8 bases. J gave up 10 bases and V 0 bases, and 5 bases lay outside the gene matches. The germline CDR1 and CDR2 sequences are LNHDA and SQIVND (reference sequence). The CDR3 has 14 residues. The CDR3 DNA follows: TGTGCCAGTAGTATAGAAGTCCGACAGGGGGAGCAGTTCTTC. It encodes CASSIEVRQGEQFF.

The rearrangement uses TRBV11-2 and TRBJ1-1; D is perhaps TRBD1 (6 bases). CDR1 and CDR2 from the germline V gene are SGHAT and FQNNGV. The CDR3 sequence is 12 residues long. The V and J ends lost 5 bases and 5 bases respectively, with 9 bases between them. CDR3 DNA sequence: TGTGCCAGCAGCCTGAGGGGGACTGAAGCTTTCTTT. It encodes CASSLRGTEAFF.

The gene calls are TRBV24-1 and TRBJ1-2; 9 positions match TRBD1. Germline assignment: CDR1 KGHDR and CDR2 SFDVKD. V was clipped by 9 bases and J by 4 bases; unmatched bases: 5. CDR3 length: 13 amino acids. CDR3 sequence: CATSGQGFYGYTF. CDR3 coding DNA: TGTGCCACCTCGGGACAGGGTTTCTATGGCTACACCTTC.

The chain carries TRBV4-3 and TRBJ1-2; D gene unclear. In germline, CDR1 is LGHNA, CDR2 YSLEER. This CDR3 region has 15 residues. V was pared by 1 base and J by 0 bases, with 9 bases between. CDR3 loop: CASSQGDEANYGYTF. CDR3 DNA: TGCGCCAGCAGCCAAGGCGATGAAGCTAACTATGGCTACACCTTC.

This clone was found once. CDR3 DNA sequence: TGTGCCAGCAGCTTGGCAGGGGCGCTCACTGAAGCTTTCTTT. As protein: CASSLAGALTEAFF. The chain employs TRBV5-6 and TRBJ1-1; a possible D gene is TRBD1 (6 bases). With 0 bases removed from V and 4 bases from J, the gap between germline ends came to 10 bases. Germline CDR1 and CDR2: SGHDT and YYEEEE. The CDR3 length is 14 residues.

This clone was counted a single time. J is TRBJ1-1 and V is TRBV10-3; 10 bases are a match to TRBD1. The length of the CDR3 is 16 residues. V dropped 6 bases and J dropped 0; count of bases not matched to a gene: 7. In germline, CDR1 is ENHRY, CDR2 SYGVKD. CDR3 in DNA: TGTGCCATCAGCCGGGACAGGGGCCGAGTGAACACTGAAGCTTTCTTT. Protein product: CAISRDRGRVNTEAFF.

The J gene is TRBJ1-1, the V gene TRBV6-2 or TRBV6-3, with D perhaps TRBD1 (6 bases). V was cut by 4 bases and J by 5 bases, with 11 bases left in between. Germline V gene sequence: CDR1 MNHEY, CDR2 SVGEGT. CDR3 length: 13 residues. The CDR3 DNA reads as TGTGCCAGCAGTTCGGGGGGCAGGACTGAAGCTTTCTTT. It yields the protein CASSSGGRTEAFF.

The chain couples TRBV6-5 to TRBJ1-1; TRBD1 agrees at 9 bases. The CDR3 runs 12 residues. V lost 8 bases and J lost 5; bases outside the gene matches: 3. Germline V gives CDR1 MNHEY, CDR2 SVGAGI. The CDR3 region is CASAQGATEAFF. The CDR3 nucleotides read TGTGCCAGCGCACAGGGGGCAACTGAAGCTTTCTTT.

The chain combines TRBV6-5 with TRBJ2-6, with D unclear. With 9 bases removed from V and 1 base from J, the gap between germline ends came to 7 bases. The CDR3 has 13 residues. The germline gives CDR1 MNHEY, CDR2 SVGAGI. CDR3: CASSTSGANVLTF. DNA for the CDR3: TGTGCCAGTTCAACTTCTGGGGCCAACGTCCTGACTTTC.

The CDR3 DNA reads as TGTGCTGCGTCTGCGGGGGCGACCACCGGGGAGCTGTTTTTT. Translating gives CAASAGATTGELFF. V and J are TRBV6-5 and TRBJ2-2; D might be TRBD2 (7 bases). This CDR3 comprises 14 residues. Germline assignment: CDR1 MNHEY and CDR2 SVGAGI.

This sequence joins TRBV21-1 and TRBJ1-2. TRBV21-1 is assigned pseudogene status. This CDR3 contains 13 residues. CDR3 sequence reads: CASTTSGEYGYTF. In nucleotides, the CDR3 is TGTGCCAGCACTACAAGCGGGGAGTATGGCTACACCTTC.

The chain is built from TRBV19 and TRBJ2-7, with 7 bases fitting TRBD1. Germline values: CDR1 LNHDA, CDR2 SQIVND (reference sequence). V lost 5 bases and J lost 5; bases outside the gene matches: 12. The length of the CDR3 is 15 residues. The chain's CDR3 is CASSLAQDRSHEQYF. The CDR3 DNA is TGTGCCAGTAGTTTGGCTCAGGACAGGTCCCACGAGCAGTACTTC.